Given below is one T cell receptor (beta chain) in context. The antigen is undetermined. Constant-segment primers served in 5'RACE that generated TCR alpha and TCR beta cDNA libraries bearing sample barcodes and UMIs. Using its own MiXCR run on the 5' RACE reads, TCRdb lists one record per CDR3 protein. This sample has hundreds of thousands of distinct CDR3 sequences, with 25% to 30% found just once. These data come from a study of T-cell memory formation after mild COVID-19. Overall study results and limits: Clones that got smaller from day 15 to 85 had even CD4/CD8, while clones growing later tipped toward CD4+.

The V gene's germline CDR1 is DFQATT and CDR2 SNEGSKA (reference sequence). The CDR3 runs to 13 residues. The V and J ends lost 1 base and 0 bases respectively, with 4 bases between them. The chain uses TRBV20-1 and TRBJ2-1; D remains ambiguous. The sample consisted of PBMCs or a T cell subset sorted from them (not recorded which). The origin of this receptor is an adult woman who had mild COVID-19 (a few samples of this study predate the infection). Cell type and time point are not known. The CDR3 spells CSARVGSYNEQFF. The CDR3 nucleotides are TGCAGTGCTAGAGTTGGCTCCTACAATGAGCAGTTCTTC.